Only a few counts were recorded for the clone carrying this TCR beta chain. V shed 3 bases and J shed 11 bases, with 16 bases lying between them. CDR3 length equals 13 residues. Only in-frame clones appear in the TCRdb table, and some are missing; sequencing was by immunoSEQ multiplex PCR. The sample has fewer than 350,000 clones, 85% seen once; the top ten hold around 1.8%. This specimen belongs to a study of blood T cell repertoires in COVID-19. Study information: T cells, B-cell-depleted T cells, or PBMCs supplied cDNA or gDNA.

The study recruited people aged roughly 18 to 100 years across approximately 23 US areas. V is TRBV12-3 or TRBV12-4 and J is TRBJ1-1; unclear D gene. Sequencing was carried out using PBMCs or T cells enriched from blood (not recorded which). The sequence was collected from a woman in her twenties or thirties who had been exposed to COVID-19. The CDR3 nucleotides read TGTGCCAGCAGTTTTTCTAGCTCCTCCGGGGCTTTCTTT. Protein sequence: CASSFSSSSGAFF.